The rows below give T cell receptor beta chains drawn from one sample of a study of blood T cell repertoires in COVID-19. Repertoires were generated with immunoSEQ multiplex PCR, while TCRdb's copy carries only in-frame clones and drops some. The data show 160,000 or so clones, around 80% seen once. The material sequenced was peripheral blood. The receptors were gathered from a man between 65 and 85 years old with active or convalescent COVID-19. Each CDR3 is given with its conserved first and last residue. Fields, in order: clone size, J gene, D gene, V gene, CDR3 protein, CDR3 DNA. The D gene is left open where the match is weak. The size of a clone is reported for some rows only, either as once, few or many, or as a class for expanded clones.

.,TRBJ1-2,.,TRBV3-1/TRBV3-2,CASSQAGNGYTF,TGTGCCAGCAGCCAAGCAGGGAATGGCTACACCTTC
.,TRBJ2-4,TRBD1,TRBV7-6,CASSIATGSIQYF,TGTGCCAGCAGCATCGCGACAGGGTCCATTCAGTACTTC
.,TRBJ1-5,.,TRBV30,CAWSHPHGVNQPQHF,TGTGCCTGGAGCCACCCACATGGTGTCAATCAGCCCCAGCATTTT
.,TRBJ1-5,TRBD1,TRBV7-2,CASSLEKQGAKHF,TGTGCCAGCAGCTTAGAAAAGCAGGGGGCGAAGCATTTT
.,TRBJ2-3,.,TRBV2,CASSAPLGGGVTDTQYF,TGTGCCAGCAGCGCTCCGCTAGGGGGGGGCGTCACAGATACGCAGTATTTT
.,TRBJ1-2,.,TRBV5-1,CASSLELRHGYTF,TGCGCCAGCAGCTTGGAGTTGAGGCATGGCTACACCTTC
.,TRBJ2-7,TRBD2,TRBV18,CASSPRGSIYEQYF,TGTGCCAGCTCACCACGCGGGAGTATTTACGAGCAGTACTTC
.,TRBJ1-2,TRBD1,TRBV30,CAWSKWDRVGEPYGYTF,TGTGCCTGGAGCAAATGGGACAGGGTGGGCGAGCCCTATGGCTACACCTTC
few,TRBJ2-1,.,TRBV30,CAWSSPYRSRNNEQFF,TGTGCCTGGAGTTCCCCCTACAGGAGTCGGAACAATGAGCAGTTCTTC
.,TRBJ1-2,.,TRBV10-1,CASSEGRTYGYTF,TGCGCCAGCAGTGAAGGACGGACTTATGGCTACACCTTC
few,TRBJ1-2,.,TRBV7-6,CASSLGMGGRNGYTF,TGTGCCAGCAGCTTAGGGATGGGAGGCCGGAATGGCTACACCTTC
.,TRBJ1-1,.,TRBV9,CASSVDSGRTEAFF,TGTGCCAGCAGCGTAGATTCAGGGCGGACTGAAGCTTTCTTT
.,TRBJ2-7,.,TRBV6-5,CASSYSLDSYEQYF,TGTGCCAGCAGTTACTCCTTAGACTCCTACGAGCAGTACTTC
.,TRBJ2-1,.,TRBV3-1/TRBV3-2,CASSRGFVGSSYNEQFF,TGTGCCAGCAGCCGAGGCTTCGTAGGATCTTCCTACAATGAGCAGTTCTTC
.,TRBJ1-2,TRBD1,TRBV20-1,CSASEGAYPYGYTF,TGCAGTGCTAGTGAGGGGGCCTATCCCTATGGCTACACCTTC
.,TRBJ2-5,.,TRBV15,CATSNPAGTQYF,TGTGCCACCAGCAACCCCGCCGGGACCCAGTACTTC
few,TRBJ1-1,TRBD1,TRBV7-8,CASSWTGTNTEAFF,TGTGCCAGCAGCTGGACAGGGACGAACACTGAAGCTTTCTTT
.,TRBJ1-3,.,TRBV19,CASSPRTAGNTIYF,TGTGCCAGTAGTCCTCGGACAGCTGGAAACACCATATATTTT
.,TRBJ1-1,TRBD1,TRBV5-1,CASSSDRGYTEAFF,TGCGCCAGCAGCAGTGACAGGGGTTACACTGAAGCTTTCTTT
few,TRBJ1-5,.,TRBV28,CASSRNIAPQHF,TGTGCCAGCAGCCGGAATATAGCACCCCAGCATTTT
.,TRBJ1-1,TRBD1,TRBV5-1,CASSYLGTVNTEAFF,TGCGCCAGCAGCTACCTCGGGACAGTTAACACTGAAGCTTTCTTT
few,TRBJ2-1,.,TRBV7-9,CASSLSRYNEQFF,TGTGCCAGCAGCTTGAGCAGGTACAATGAGCAGTTCTTC
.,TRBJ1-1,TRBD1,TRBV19,CASSGDSMNTEAFF,TGTGCCAGTAGTGGGGACAGCATGAACACTGAAGCTTTCTTT
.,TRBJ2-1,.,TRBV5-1,CASSFGPNEQFF,TGCGCCAGCAGCTTCGGTCCCAATGAGCAGTTCTTC
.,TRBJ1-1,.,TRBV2,CASSSQGGNTEAFF,TGTGCCAGCAGCTCTCAAGGCGGGAACACTGAAGCTTTCTTT
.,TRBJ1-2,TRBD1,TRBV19,CASSRTGVVANYGYTF,TGTGCCAGTAGCAGGACAGGGGTGGTAGCTAACTATGGCTACACCTTC
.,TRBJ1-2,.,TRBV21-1,CASSNRQGAVCPGYTF,TGTGCCAGCAGCAACCGGCAGGGGGCGGTTTGCCCTGGCTACACCTTC
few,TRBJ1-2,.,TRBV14,CASSRRTSGDGYTF,TGTGCCAGCAGCCGTCGAACTTCGGGTGATGGCTACACCTTC
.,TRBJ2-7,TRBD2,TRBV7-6,CASSLTSGGGYEQYF,TGTGCCAGCAGCCTCACTAGCGGGGGGGGGTACGAGCAGTACTTC
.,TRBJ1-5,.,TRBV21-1,CATTRGFVQPQHF,TGTGCCACCACCCGGGGGTTTGTTCAGCCCCAGCATTTT
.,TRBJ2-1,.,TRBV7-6,CASSLKAGYNEQFF,TGTGCCAGCAGCTTAAAGGCCGGGTACAATGAGCAGTTCTTC
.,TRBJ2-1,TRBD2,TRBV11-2,CASSLGAGAQIGGEQFF,TGTGCCAGCAGCTTAGGAGCGGGGGCTCAGATCGGAGGTGAGCAGTTCTTC
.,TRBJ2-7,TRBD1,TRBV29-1,CSVKTGGLSYEQYF,TGCAGCGTTAAAACAGGGGGCCTCTCCTACGAGCAGTACTTC
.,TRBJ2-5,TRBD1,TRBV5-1,CASSLAGTGRETQYF,TGCGCCAGCAGCTTGGCCGGGACAGGGAGAGAGACCCAGTACTTC
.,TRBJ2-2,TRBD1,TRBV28,CASTTGVVSTGELFF,TGTGCCAGCACCACAGGGGTAGTTTCCACCGGGGAGCTGTTTTTT
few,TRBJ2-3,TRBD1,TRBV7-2,CASSFGQGRTDTQYF,TGTGCCAGCAGCTTTGGACAGGGTCGCACAGATACGCAGTATTTT
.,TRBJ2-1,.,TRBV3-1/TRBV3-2,CASSQLPPGGYNEQFF,TGTGCCAGCAGCCAACTCCCCCCCGGGGGCTACAATGAGCAGTTCTTC
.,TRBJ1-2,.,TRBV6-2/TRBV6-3,CASSSALGQLNYGYTF,TGTGCCAGCAGTTCCGCCCTGGGACAACTAAACTATGGCTACACCTTC
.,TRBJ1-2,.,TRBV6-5,CASSHNGNYGYTF,TGTGCCAGCAGCCACAACGGGAACTATGGCTACACCTTC
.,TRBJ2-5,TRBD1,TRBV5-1,CASSPQGARETQYF,TGCGCCAGCAGCCCGCAGGGGGCGCGAGAGACCCAGTACTTC
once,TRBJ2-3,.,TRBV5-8,CASRPRLRATDTQYF,TGTGCCAGCAGACCCAGACTTAGAGCAACGGATACGCAGTATTTT
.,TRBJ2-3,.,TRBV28,CATSTESTDTQYF,TGTGCCACCTCGACGGAGAGCACAGATACGCAGTATTTT
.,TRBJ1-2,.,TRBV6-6,CASSPPLPARRGNYGYTF,TGTGCCAGCAGTCCACCTTTACCTGCCAGGCGGGGAAACTATGGCTACACCTTC
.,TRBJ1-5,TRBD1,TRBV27,CASSSPGQAQPQHF,TGTGCCAGCAGTTCGCCGGGACAGGCTCAGCCCCAGCATTTT
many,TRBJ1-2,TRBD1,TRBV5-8,CASSPRTGGTLRGYTF,TGTGCCAGCAGCCCTAGGACAGGTGGAACTTTACGTGGCTACACCTTC